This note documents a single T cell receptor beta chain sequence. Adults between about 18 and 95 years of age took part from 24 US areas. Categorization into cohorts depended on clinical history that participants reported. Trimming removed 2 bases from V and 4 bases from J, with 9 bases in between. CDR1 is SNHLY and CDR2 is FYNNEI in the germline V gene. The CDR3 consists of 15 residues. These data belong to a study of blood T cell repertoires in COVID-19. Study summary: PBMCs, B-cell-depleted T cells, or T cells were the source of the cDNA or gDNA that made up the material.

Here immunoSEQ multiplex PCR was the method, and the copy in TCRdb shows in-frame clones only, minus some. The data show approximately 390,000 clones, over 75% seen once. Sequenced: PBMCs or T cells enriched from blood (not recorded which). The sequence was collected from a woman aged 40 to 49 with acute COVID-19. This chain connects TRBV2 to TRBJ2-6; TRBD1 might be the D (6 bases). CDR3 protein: CASSEQGSGANVLTF. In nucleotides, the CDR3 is TGTGCCAGCAGTGAACAGGGGTCCGGGGCCAACGTCCTGACTTTC. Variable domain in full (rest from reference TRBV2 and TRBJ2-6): EPEVTQTPSHQVTQMGQEVILRCVPISNHLYFYWYRQILGQKVEFLVSFYNNEISEKSEIFDDQFSVERPDGSNFTLKIRSTKLEDSAMYFCASSEQGSGANVLTFGAGSRLTVL.